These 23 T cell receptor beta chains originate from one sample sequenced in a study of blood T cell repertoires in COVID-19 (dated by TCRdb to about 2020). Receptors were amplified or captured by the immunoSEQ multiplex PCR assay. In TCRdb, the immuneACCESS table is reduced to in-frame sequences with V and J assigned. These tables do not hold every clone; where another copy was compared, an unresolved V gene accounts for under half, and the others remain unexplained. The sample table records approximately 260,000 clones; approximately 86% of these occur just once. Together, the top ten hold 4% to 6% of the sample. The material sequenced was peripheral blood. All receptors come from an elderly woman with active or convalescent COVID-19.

The CDR3 bases are TGTGCCAGCAGCCCCGCGGACAGATCTGCATACTCTGGGGCCAACGTCCTGACTTTC. Residues: CASSPADRSAYSGANVLTF. The rearrangement uses TRBV27 and TRBJ2-6; maybe TRBD1 (6 bases). The V end was cut by 6 bases, the J end by 0 bases, with 21 bases between. This CDR3 contains 19 residues. CDR1 is MNHEY, CDR2 SMNVEV, per germline (reference sequence).

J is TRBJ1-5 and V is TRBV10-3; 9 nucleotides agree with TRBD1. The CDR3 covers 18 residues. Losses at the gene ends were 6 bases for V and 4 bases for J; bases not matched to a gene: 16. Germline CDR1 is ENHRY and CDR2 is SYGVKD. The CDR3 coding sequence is TGTGCCATCAGCACCCCGACAGGGGGGGACCCATTTAATCAGCCCCAGCATTTT. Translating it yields CAISTPTGGDPFNQPQHF.

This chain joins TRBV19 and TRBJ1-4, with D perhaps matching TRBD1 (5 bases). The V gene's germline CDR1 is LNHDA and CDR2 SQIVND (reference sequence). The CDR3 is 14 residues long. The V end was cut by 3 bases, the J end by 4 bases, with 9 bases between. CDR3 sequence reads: CASSMGRHNEKLFF. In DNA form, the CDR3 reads TGTGCCAGTAGTATGGGGCGGCATAATGAAAAACTGTTTTTT.

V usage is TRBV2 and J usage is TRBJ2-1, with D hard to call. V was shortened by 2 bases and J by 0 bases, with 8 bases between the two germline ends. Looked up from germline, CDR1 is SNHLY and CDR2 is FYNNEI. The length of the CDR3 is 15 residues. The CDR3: CASSERSVSYNEQFF. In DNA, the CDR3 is TGTGCCAGCAGTGAACGTAGTGTCTCCTACAATGAGCAGTTCTTC.

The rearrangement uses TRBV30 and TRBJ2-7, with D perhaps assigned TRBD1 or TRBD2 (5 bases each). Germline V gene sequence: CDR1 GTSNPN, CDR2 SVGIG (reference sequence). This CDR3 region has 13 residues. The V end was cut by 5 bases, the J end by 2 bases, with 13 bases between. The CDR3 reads CAWGSRTTYEQYF. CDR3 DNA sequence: TGTGCCTGGGGGAGCAGGACAACCTACGAGCAGTACTTC.

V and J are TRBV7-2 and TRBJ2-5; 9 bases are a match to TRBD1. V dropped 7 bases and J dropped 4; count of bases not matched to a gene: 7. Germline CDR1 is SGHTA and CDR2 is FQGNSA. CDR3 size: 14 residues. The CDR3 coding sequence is TGTGCCAGCACCCGGGACAGGGCGGGAGAGACCCAGTACTTC. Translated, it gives CASTRDRAGETQYF.

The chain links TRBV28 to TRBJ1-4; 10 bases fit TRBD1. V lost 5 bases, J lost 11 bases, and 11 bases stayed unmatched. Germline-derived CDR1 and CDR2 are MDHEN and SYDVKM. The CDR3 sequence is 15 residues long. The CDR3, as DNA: TGTGCCAGCAGTCCCTGGGACAGGGGAAATCGGAAACTGTTTTTT. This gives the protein CASSPWDRGNRKLFF. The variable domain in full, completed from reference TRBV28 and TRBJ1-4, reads DVKVTQSSRYLVKRTGEKVFLECVQDMDHENMFWYRQDPGLGLRLIYFSYDVKMKEKGDIPEGYSVSREKKERFSLILESASTNQTSMYLCASSPWDRGNRKLFFGSGTQLSVL.

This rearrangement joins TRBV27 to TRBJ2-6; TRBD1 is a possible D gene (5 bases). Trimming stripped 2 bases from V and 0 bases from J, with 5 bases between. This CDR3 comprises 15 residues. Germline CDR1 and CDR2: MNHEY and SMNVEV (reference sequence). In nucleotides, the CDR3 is TGTGCCAGCAGTTTAGACAGCTCTGGGGCCAACGTCCTGACTTTC. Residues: CASSLDSSGANVLTF.

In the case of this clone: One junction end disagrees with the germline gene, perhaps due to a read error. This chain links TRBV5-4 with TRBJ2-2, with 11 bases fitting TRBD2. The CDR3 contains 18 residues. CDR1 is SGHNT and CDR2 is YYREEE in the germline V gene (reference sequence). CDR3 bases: TGTGCCAGCAGCTTACACCTTAGCGGGGGGGCGAAGACCGGGGAGCTGTTTTTT. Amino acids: CASSLHLSGGAKTGELFF.

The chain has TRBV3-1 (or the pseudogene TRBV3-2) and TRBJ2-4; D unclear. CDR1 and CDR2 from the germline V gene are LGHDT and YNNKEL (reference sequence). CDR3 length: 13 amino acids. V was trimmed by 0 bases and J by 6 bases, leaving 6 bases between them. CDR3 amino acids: CASSQELLNIQYF. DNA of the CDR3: TGTGCCAGCAGCCAAGAACTTCTAAACATTCAGTACTTC.

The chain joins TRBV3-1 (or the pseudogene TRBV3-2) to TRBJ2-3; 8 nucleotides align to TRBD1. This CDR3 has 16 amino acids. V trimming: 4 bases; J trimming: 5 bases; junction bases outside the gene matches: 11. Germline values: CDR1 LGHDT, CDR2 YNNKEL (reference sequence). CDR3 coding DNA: TGTGCCAGCAGCCCTCTTCGCAGGGGGCGGATAGATACGCAGTATTTT. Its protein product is CASSPLRRGRIDTQYF.

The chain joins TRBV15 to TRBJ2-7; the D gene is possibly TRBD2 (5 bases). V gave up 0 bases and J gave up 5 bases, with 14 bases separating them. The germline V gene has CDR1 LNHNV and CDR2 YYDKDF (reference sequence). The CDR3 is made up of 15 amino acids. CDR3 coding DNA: TGTGCCACCAGCAGAGATATCCGGGGATTCGACGAGCAGTACTTC. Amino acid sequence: CATSRDIRGFDEQYF.

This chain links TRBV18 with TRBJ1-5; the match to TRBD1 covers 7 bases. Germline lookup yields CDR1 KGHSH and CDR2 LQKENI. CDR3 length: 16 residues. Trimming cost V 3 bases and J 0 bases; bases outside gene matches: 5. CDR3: CASSPGTAYSNQPQHF. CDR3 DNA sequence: TGTGCCAGCTCACCCGGGACAGCGTATAGCAATCAGCCCCAGCATTTT.

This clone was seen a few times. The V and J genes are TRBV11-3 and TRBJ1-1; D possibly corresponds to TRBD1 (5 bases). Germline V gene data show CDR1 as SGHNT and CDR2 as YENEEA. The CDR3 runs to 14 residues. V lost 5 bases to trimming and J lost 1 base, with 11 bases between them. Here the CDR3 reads CASSPGGKNTEAFF. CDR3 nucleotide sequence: TGTGCCAGCAGCCCGGGGGGTAAGAACACTGAAGCTTTCTTT.

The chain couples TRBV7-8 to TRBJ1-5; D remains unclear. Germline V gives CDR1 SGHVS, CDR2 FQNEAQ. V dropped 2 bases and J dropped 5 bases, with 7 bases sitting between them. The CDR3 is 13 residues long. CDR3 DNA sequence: TGTGCCAGCAGCTTATATACGGATCAGCCCCAGCATTTT. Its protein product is CASSLYTDQPQHF.

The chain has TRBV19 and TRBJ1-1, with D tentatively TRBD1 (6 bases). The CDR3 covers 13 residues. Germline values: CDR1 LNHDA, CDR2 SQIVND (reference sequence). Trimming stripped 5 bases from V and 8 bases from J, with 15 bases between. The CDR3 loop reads CASSARTAKEAFF. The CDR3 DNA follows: TGTGCCAGTAGTGCCAGGACAGCGAAAGAAGCTTTCTTT.

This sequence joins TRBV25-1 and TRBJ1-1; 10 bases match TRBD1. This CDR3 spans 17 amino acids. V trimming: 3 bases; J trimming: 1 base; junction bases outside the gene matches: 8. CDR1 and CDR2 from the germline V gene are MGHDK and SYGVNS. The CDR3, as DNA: TGTGCCAGCAGTGAGGCCGGGACAGGGGCCCGGAACACTGAAGCTTTCTTT. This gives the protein CASSEAGTGARNTEAFF.

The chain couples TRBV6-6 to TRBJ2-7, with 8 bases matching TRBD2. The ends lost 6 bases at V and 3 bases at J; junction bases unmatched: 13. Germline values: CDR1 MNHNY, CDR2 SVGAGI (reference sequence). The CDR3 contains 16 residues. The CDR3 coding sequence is TGTGCCAGCAGCTACCCCGGGGGGGGCCTTCGCTACGAGCAGTACTTC. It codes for CASSYPGGGLRYEQYF.

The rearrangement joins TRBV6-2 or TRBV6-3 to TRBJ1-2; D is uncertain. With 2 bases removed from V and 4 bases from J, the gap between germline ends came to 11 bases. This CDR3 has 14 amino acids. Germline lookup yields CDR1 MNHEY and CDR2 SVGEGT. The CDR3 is CASSYVPAGYGYTF. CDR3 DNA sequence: TGTGCCAGCAGTTACGTACCTGCGGGCTATGGCTACACCTTC.

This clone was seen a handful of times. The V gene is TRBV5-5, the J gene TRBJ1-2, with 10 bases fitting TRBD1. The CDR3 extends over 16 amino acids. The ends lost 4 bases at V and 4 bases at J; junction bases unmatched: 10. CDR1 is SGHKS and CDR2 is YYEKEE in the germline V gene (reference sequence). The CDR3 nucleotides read TGTGCCAGCAGCGGAGGGACAGGGGCGCCGGGCTATGGCTACACCTTC. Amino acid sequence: CASSGGTGAPGYGYTF. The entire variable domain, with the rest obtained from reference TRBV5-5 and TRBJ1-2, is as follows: DAGVTQSPTHLIKTRGQQVTLRCSPISGHKSVSWYQQVLGQGPQFIFQYYEKEERGRGNFPDRFSARQFPNYSSELNVNALLLGDSALYLCASSGGTGAPGYGYTFGSGTRLTVV.

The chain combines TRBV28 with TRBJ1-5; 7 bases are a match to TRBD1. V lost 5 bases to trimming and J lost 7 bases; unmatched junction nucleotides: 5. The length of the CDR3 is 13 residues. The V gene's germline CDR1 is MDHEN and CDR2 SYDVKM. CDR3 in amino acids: CASSAMDRQPQHF. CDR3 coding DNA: TGTGCCAGCAGTGCCATGGACAGGCAGCCCCAGCATTTT.

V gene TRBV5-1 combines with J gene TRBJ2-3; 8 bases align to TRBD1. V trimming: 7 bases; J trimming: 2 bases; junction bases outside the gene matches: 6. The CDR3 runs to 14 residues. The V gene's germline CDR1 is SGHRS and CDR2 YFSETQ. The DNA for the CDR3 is TGCGCCAGCGGGACAGGCATATTCACAGATACGCAGTATTTT. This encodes CASGTGIFTDTQYF.

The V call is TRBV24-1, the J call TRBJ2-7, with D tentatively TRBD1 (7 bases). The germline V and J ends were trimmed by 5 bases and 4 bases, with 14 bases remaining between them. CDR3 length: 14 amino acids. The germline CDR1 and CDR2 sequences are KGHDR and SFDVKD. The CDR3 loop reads CATSGQGGKYEQYF. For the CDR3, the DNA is TGTGCCACCAGTGGACAGGGAGGTAAATACGAGCAGTACTTC.